Listed below are T cell receptor beta chains from one sample, sequenced in a study of cytomegalovirus exposure and HLA in healthy donors. Using immunoSEQ multiplex PCR, the repertoire was profiled, and TCRdb retains in-frame clones only, with some absent. The sample shows 150,000 to 180,000 clones, around 80% of them seen only once. What was sequenced was PBMCs. The receptor source for this set is a woman aged 40-49 years in good health and CMV-seronegative. Each CDR3 is given without its conserved first and last residue. Each record gives: V gene, CDR3 length, CDR3 protein.

TRBV6-5 | 14 | ASSYSTSGGYNEQF
TRBV30 | 14 | AWSTPPGQGTYEQY
TRBV5-1 | 11 | ASSVGNQNIQY
TRBV7-2 | 12 | ASSWTSGENEQY
TRBV7-6 | 16 | ASSQSSAASGRWGEQF
TRBV2 | 12 | ASRGGSSNSPLH
TRBV6-5 | 11 | ASSADRGNTIY
TRBV2 | 14 | ASSPLGLAGQNEQY
TRBV7-8 | 14 | ASSLGPLAGTDTQY
TRBV5-1 | 15 | ASSSGTAPRGTDTQY
TRBV7-2 | 12 | ASSLGQLNSPLH
TRBV7-9 | 13 | ASSSTSGHTDTQY
TRBV30 | 11 | AWTEGGRVEQY
TRBV5-1 | 11 | ASSWGQTYEQY
TRBV21-1 | 12 | ASSRRAPAEKLF
TRBV30 | 11 | AWSQGAPNGYT